Listed below are T cell receptor beta chains from one sample, sequenced in a study of cytomegalovirus exposure and HLA in healthy donors. Method: immunoSEQ multiplex PCR; TCRdb's copy keeps in-frame clones and lacks some. The sample has 170,000 or so clones, around four fifths seen once; the top ten hold around 1.5%. Sequences were obtained from PBMCs. These receptor sequences come from a woman aged 30 to 39 in good health and CMV-seronegative. CDR3s include the opening cysteine and the closing phenylalanine or tryptophan. Each record gives: J gene, V gene, CDR3 length, CDR3 protein.

J: TRBJ1-1; V: TRBV5-1; length: 15; CDR3: CASSLGGIGNTEAFF
J: TRBJ2-3; V: TRBV30; length: 15; CDR3: CAWSVLRRSTDTQYF
J: TRBJ2-5; V: TRBV30; length: 14; CDR3: CAWSLRGAQETQYF
J: TRBJ2-7; V: TRBV7-9; length: 14; CDR3: CASSLGGGNGEQYF
J: TRBJ2-6; V: TRBV2; length: 16; CDR3: CAGTGTVRSGANVLTF
J: TRBJ2-4; V: TRBV2; length: 15; CDR3: CASSDYRGAKNIQYF
J: TRBJ2-5; V: TRBV5-1; length: 14; CDR3: CASSLAGVQETQYF
J: TRBJ2-1; V: TRBV2; length: 13; CDR3: CASSEGLAGGQFF
J: TRBJ2-2; V: TRBV6-1; length: 13; CDR3: CASQGAKTGELFF
J: TRBJ2-5; V: TRBV4-2; length: 17; CDR3: CASSQASGLAGGRTQYF
J: TRBJ1-2; V: TRBV5-1; length: 14; CDR3: CASSDNTGGYGYTF
J: TRBJ1-5; V: TRBV6-1; length: 12; CDR3: CASRGTNQPQHF
J: TRBJ2-7; V: TRBV27; length: 15; CDR3: CASSSDWRLLGEQYF
J: TRBJ2-1; V: TRBV27; length: 15; CDR3: CASSPASGGASEQFF
J: TRBJ2-1; V: TRBV5-1; length: 16; CDR3: CASSLAIAEPYNEQFF
J: TRBJ2-7; V: TRBV27; length: 13; CDR3: CASSLRAGGEQYF
J: TRBJ1-1; V: TRBV6-5; length: 14; CDR3: CASSYWAQDTEAFF
J: TRBJ1-4; V: TRBV6-5; length: 16; CDR3: CASSSQGALTNEKLFF
J: TRBJ2-7; V: TRBV5-4; length: 14; CDR3: CASRPGGASREQYF
J: TRBJ1-5; V: TRBV15; length: 17; CDR3: CATSRGRTGGVNQPQHF
J: TRBJ2-1; V: TRBV20-1; length: 11; CDR3: CSATRNNEQFF
J: TRBJ2-3; V: TRBV19; length: 16; CDR3: CASSWGVAGITDTQYF
J: TRBJ1-2; V: TRBV5-6; length: 15; CDR3: CASSLGQGHLYGYTF
J: TRBJ1-2; V: TRBV27; length: 12; CDR3: CASGPRDYGYTF
J: TRBJ2-7; V: TRBV7-8; length: 13; CDR3: CASKEEQAYEQYF
J: TRBJ1-1; V: TRBV19; length: 15; CDR3: CASSIGQGKNTEAFF
J: TRBJ1-3; V: TRBV23-1; length: 14; CDR3: CASTPGQGPYTIYF
J: TRBJ1-4; V: TRBV7-9; length: 16; CDR3: CASSSPRAGGNEKLFF
J: TRBJ1-2; V: TRBV5-8; length: 15; CDR3: CASSLALGGIYGYTF
J: TRBJ1-1; V: TRBV5-1; length: 14; CDR3: CASSWGVVNTEAFF
J: TRBJ2-5; V: TRBV6-1; length: 14; CDR3: CASSTGTLEETQYF
J: TRBJ2-7; V: TRBV14; length: 15; CDR3: CASSHAGTGSYEQYF
J: TRBJ2-7; V: TRBV9; length: 15; CDR3: CASSLLNRALYEQYF
J: TRBJ2-4; V: TRBV7-2; length: 15; CDR3: CASSYPGQGSNIQYF
J: TRBJ1-6; V: TRBV6-4; length: 14; CDR3: CASSVGPYNSPLHF
J: TRBJ2-5; V: TRBV6-1; length: 12; CDR3: CASTRTGETQYF
J: TRBJ2-3; V: TRBV5-4; length: 13; CDR3: CASSLVWGGVQYF
J: TRBJ2-1; V: TRBV30; length: 13; CDR3: CAWSLQVGNEQFF
J: TRBJ1-2; V: TRBV20-1; length: 11; CDR3: CSAIAGKGYTF
J: TRBJ1-1; V: TRBV6-5; length: 13; CDR3: CASRDRGNTEAFF
J: TRBJ1-2; V: TRBV5-8; length: 15; CDR3: CASSHRQEFSYGYTF
J: TRBJ2-7; V: TRBV5-6; length: 15; CDR3: CASSTKPGQLLGQYF
J: TRBJ1-5; V: TRBV4-2; length: 14; CDR3: CASSQVGVGQPQHF
J: TRBJ2-5; V: TRBV5-6; length: 16; CDR3: CASIWRVGTGMKEQYF
J: TRBJ1-1; V: TRBV6-6; length: 13; CDR3: CASRHLLHTEAFF
J: TRBJ1-1; V: TRBV30; length: 12; CDR3: CATGVVGTEAFF